The rows below give T cell receptor beta chains drawn from one sample of a study of blood T cell repertoires in COVID-19. Method: immunoSEQ multiplex PCR; TCRdb's copy keeps in-frame clones and lacks some. The data show 250,000 to 300,000 clones, 70% to 90% seen once. The sequenced sample was PBMCs or T cells enriched from blood (not recorded which). These receptors were obtained from a woman between 45 and 65 years old who had recovered from COVID-19. CDR3s include the opening cysteine and the closing phenylalanine or tryptophan. A D gene is named only where the DNA matches it firmly. The size field is filled for only some rows; it gives once, few, many or a size class.

d_gene	v_gene	j_gene	abundance	len	CDR3aa	CDR3nt
TRBD1	TRBV6-1	TRBJ1-2	.	15	CASSEGGRGFDGYTF	TGTGCCAGCAGTGAAGGGGGCAGGGGGTTCGATGGCTACACCTTC
.	TRBV27	TRBJ2-7	.	14	CASSLSRLRHEQYF	TGTGCCAGCAGTTTATCGAGACTCCGCCACGAGCAGTACTTC
.	TRBV9	TRBJ2-2	.	13	CASSVWPAGELFF	TGTGCCAGCAGCGTATGGCCCGCCGGGGAGCTGTTTTTT
TRBD2	TRBV5-1	TRBJ2-2	.	15	CASSPTSGNTGELFF	TGCGCCAGCAGCCCGACTAGCGGAAACACCGGGGAGCTGTTTTTT
TRBD1	TRBV7-3	TRBJ1-6	.	15	CASSPSGTGSSPLHF	TGTGCCAGCAGCCCAAGTGGGACAGGGAGCTCACCCCTCCACTTT
.	TRBV6-5	TRBJ1-1	.	12	CASRSGNTEAFF	TGTGCCAGCAGGTCGGGGAACACTGAAGCTTTCTTT
.	TRBV18	TRBJ1-1	.	15	CASSHLQARDTEAFF	TGTGCCAGCTCACACCTACAGGCCAGGGACACTGAAGCTTTCTTT
.	TRBV28	TRBJ1-2	few	11	CASGSNYGYTF	TGTGCCAGCGGCAGTAACTATGGCTACACCTTC
.	TRBV15	TRBJ2-5	.	14	CATSSRGYQETQYF	TGTGCCACCAGCAGCCGGGGTTACCAAGAGACCCAGTACTTC
TRBD1	TRBV18	TRBJ1-5	.	14	CASSQDRPPQPQHF	TGTGCCAGCTCACAGGACAGGCCCCCACAGCCCCAGCATTTT
.	TRBV7-7	TRBJ2-3	.	14	CASSVGTGLDTQYF	TGTGCTAGCAGCGTCGGGACTGGACTAGATACGCAGTATTTT
TRBD2	TRBV27	TRBJ2-7	.	15	CAPQGGGRSYYEQYF	TGTGCCCCCCAGGGAGGCGGGAGGTCCTACTACGAGCAGTACTTC
TRBD2	TRBV28	TRBJ2-1	.	20	CASSQGTSGRGARPYNEQFF	TGTGCCAGCAGTCAAGGGACTAGCGGGAGAGGGGCGAGGCCCTACAATGAGCAGTTCTTC
.	TRBV28	TRBJ2-6	.	14	CASRGLRGANVLTF	TGTGCCAGCAGGGGTCTCAGGGGGGCCAACGTCCTGACTTTC
.	TRBV7-9	TRBJ1-2	.	15	CASSLDLLGAGGYTF	TGTGCCAGCAGCTTAGATTTGCTGGGGGCGGGTGGCTACACCTTC
.	TRBV28	TRBJ1-1	.	16	CASSLFRAGLYTEAFF	TGTGCCAGCAGTTTATTTAGGGCAGGGCTCTACACTGAAGCTTTCTTT
.	TRBV29-1	TRBJ1-3	.	18	CSVEAGSGWGAKGNTIYF	TGCAGCGTTGAAGCTGGATCCGGATGGGGCGCGAAAGGAAACACCATATATTTT
.	TRBV5-5	TRBJ2-1	.	16	CASSLLSSAKNNEQFF	TGTGCCAGCAGCTTGTTATCTAGCGCAAAAAACAATGAGCAGTTCTTC
.	TRBV28	TRBJ2-1	.	16	CASSSHGGGAGIEQFF	TGTGCCAGCAGTTCTCATGGGGGGGGCGCTGGGATTGAGCAGTTCTTC
.	TRBV3-1/TRBV3-2	TRBJ1-2	once	11	CASSQGGGYTF	TGTGCCAGCAGCCAAGGGGGCGGCTACACCTTC
TRBD2	TRBV3-1/TRBV3-2	TRBJ2-1	once	16	CASSQGGGLAGGEQFF	TGTGCCAGCAGCCAAGGTGGAGGACTAGCGGGAGGTGAGCAGTTCTTC
.	TRBV29-1	TRBJ1-1	.	13	CSVLQGGNTEAFF	TGCAGCGTGCTTCAGGGAGGGAACACTGAAGCTTTCTTT
TRBD1	TRBV9	TRBJ1-6	.	15	CASSVSATGDSPLHF	TGTGCCAGCAGCGTGTCAGCGACAGGGGATTCACCCCTCCACTTT
TRBD1	TRBV27	TRBJ1-4	.	15	CASSPWDRVGEKLFF	TGTGCCAGCAGTCCATGGGACAGGGTAGGGGAAAAACTGTTTTTT
.	TRBV3-1/TRBV3-2	TRBJ1-5	.	17	CASSQSRGLNSNQPQHF	TGTGCCAGCAGCCAATCTAGGGGACTCAATAGCAATCAGCCCCAGCATTTT